The 6 T cell receptor beta chains below were found in one sample sequenced in a study of cytomegalovirus exposure and HLA in healthy donors (dated by TCRdb to the late 2010s). The protocol used for the library was the immunoSEQ multiplex PCR assay. The multiplex PCR relied on a mix of 60 forward primers for TCR Vbeta segments and 13 reverse primers for TCR Jbeta segments. What TCRdb holds here is the immuneACCESS table cut down to in-frame rearrangements. Part of the clones is not present; checked against another copy, under half of the missing clones reflect an unresolved V gene, and the others are unexplained. The sample table records roughly 120,000 clones; 75% of these occur just once. The ten biggest clones cover over 1.5% of the sample. The sample taken for sequencing was PBMCs. The receptors here all came from a woman aged 18-29 years in good health and CMV-seronegative.

This clone was observed a handful of times. This chain links TRBV6-6 with TRBJ1-1; no clear D gene. The CDR3 extends over 8 amino acids. Trimming left V 10 bases short and J 10 bases short, with 7 bases between. CDR1 and CDR2 (germline): MNHNY, SVGAGI (reference sequence). Here the CDR3 DNA reads TGTGCCACCATTTCAGCTTTCTTT. It yields the protein CATISAFF.

The chain employs TRBV4-2 and TRBJ2-6, with a tentative D call TRBD1 (6 bases). The germline gives CDR1 LGHNA, CDR2 YNFKEQ. The CDR3 loop spans 20 amino acids. V lost 3 bases and J lost 5, with 26 bases in between. This CDR3 is CASSQGVRTVSLGWANVLTF. The CDR3 DNA follows: TGTGCCAGCAGCCAGGGGGTGAGGACAGTATCTCTGGGGTGGGCCAACGTCCTGACTTTC.

This clone appeared a few times. V gene TRBV6-1 combines with J gene TRBJ1-5; 8 bases are shared with TRBD1. The germline CDR1 and CDR2 sequences are MNHNS and SASEGT. With V trimmed by 2 bases and J by 6 bases, 9 bases remained unmatched. The CDR3 sequence is 16 residues long. CDR3 amino acids: CASSESGRGRSQPQHF. The CDR3 DNA is TGTGCCAGCAGTGAAAGTGGCAGGGGGCGTAGTCAGCCCCAGCATTTT.

V and J are TRBV19 and TRBJ2-7, with a possible D match to TRBD1 (6 bases). Germline loops: CDR1 LNHDA, CDR2 SQIVND (reference sequence). V lost 5 bases, J lost 6 bases, and 11 bases lay in between. The CDR3 contains 12 residues. CDR3 loop: CASSEQGGEQYF. The CDR3 DNA reads as TGTGCCAGTAGTGAACAGGGCGGCGAGCAGTACTTC.

The CDR3 DNA reads as TGTGCCACCAGCAGAAGGGGGAATGAGCAGTTCTTC. Amino acid sequence: CATSRRGNEQFF. V is TRBV15 and J is TRBJ2-1; weak D call: TRBD1 (6 bases). The CDR3 spans 12 residues. Germline values: CDR1 LNHNV, CDR2 YYDKDF (reference sequence). V was clipped by 2 bases and J by 7 bases, with 6 bases between them.

This clone was found once. The chain uses TRBV27 and TRBJ2-5, with 11 bases lining up with TRBD2. Germline assignment: CDR1 MNHEY and CDR2 SMNVEV (reference sequence). CDR3 length: 16 amino acids. V trimming: 2 bases; J trimming: 7 bases; junction bases outside the gene matches: 9. The CDR3 is CASSLSRLAGRGTQYF. CDR3 nucleotides: TGTGCCAGCAGTTTAAGCAGACTAGCGGGGCGGGGGACCCAGTACTTC.